The 32 T cell receptor beta chains listed next were all sequenced from one sample in a study of blood T cell repertoires in acute mononucleosis. As for time point: acute infectious mononucleosis, at clinical presentation within 2 weeks of symptom onset (visit 1). The data were produced by immunoSEQ multiplex PCR, yet TCRdb's version contains in-frame clones alone and is incomplete. Here the sample spans around 2,200 clones, roughly 30% being singletons. This sample comprised EBV YVL epitope tetramer+ CD8+ T cells sorted from PBMCs, obtained during acute infectious mononucleosis. Regarding subset: CD8 T cells binding a tetramer with EBV BRLF1 109-117 peptide (YVL-BR). These TCRs come from a woman aged 18-29 years with infectious mononucleosis caused by EBV.

The CDR3 DNA reads as TGTGCCAGCAGTTCTTCAATGACAGCTAGCTTCACAGATACGCAGTATTTT. Amino acid sequence: CASSSSMTASFTDTQYF. The chain is built from TRBV2 and TRBJ2-3; either TRBD1 or TRBD2 may supply D (5 bases each). Trimming cost V 5 bases and J 2 bases, with 20 bases left between them. Germline V lookup: CDR1 SNHLY, CDR2 FYNNEI. The CDR3 has 17 amino acids.

The gene calls are TRBV7-2 and TRBJ2-1, with 7 bases matching TRBD2. The CDR3 contains 15 residues. V was clipped by 6 bases and J by 4 bases; unmatched bases: 9. Germline values: CDR1 SGHTA, CDR2 FQGNSA. The CDR3 protein is CASSGASGSYNEQFF. The CDR3 coding sequence is TGTGCCAGCAGTGGGGCTAGCGGATCATACAATGAGCAGTTCTTC.

Only a few counts were recorded for this clone. The J gene is TRBJ2-7, the V gene TRBV25-1; no firm D call. The germline CDR1 and CDR2 sequences are MGHDK and SYGVNS. V lost 6 bases and J lost 7, with 13 bases in between. The CDR3 length is 12 residues. CDR3 coding DNA: TGTGCCAGCAGACCCCAGACCGGGGAGCAGTACTTC. Translating gives CASRPQTGEQYF.

Concerning this clone itself: Since a far larger clone is one base different, this is likely a read error. The chain uses TRBV7-2 and TRBJ2-3, with TRBD1 matching 9 bases. CDR3 length equals 15 residues. Germline-derived CDR1 and CDR2 are SGHTA and FQGNSA. The trim removed 6 bases at V and 0 bases at J, leaving 4 bases unmatched. CDR3 amino acids: CASRAGTGSTDTQYF. CDR3 nucleotide sequence: TGTGCCAGCAGGGCCGGGACAGGGAGCACAGATACGCAGTATTTT. Full variable domain (missing parts from reference TRBV7-2 and TRBJ2-3): GAGVSQSPSNKVTEKGKDVELRCDPISGHTALYWYRQSLGQGLEFLIYFQGNSAPDKSGLPSDRFSAERTGGSVSTLTIQRTQQEDSAVYLCASRAGTGSTDTQYFGPGTRLTVL.

The sample holds many counts of this clone. The V and J genes are TRBV4-3 and TRBJ2-7; D remains unclear. Trimming removed 7 bases from V and 5 bases from J, with 15 bases in between. The CDR3 has 13 residues. Germline CDR1 and CDR2: LGHNA and YSLEER. The CDR3 protein is CASMLPFGDEQYF. In nucleotides, the CDR3 is TGCGCCAGCATGCTCCCTTTTGGTGACGAGCAGTACTTC.

The chain recombines TRBV13 with TRBJ2-5; no definite D call. Looked up from germline, CDR1 is PRHDT and CDR2 is FYEKMQ (reference sequence). The CDR3 is made up of 16 amino acids. The germline V and J ends were trimmed by 6 bases and 3 bases, with 20 bases remaining between them. CDR3 DNA sequence: TGTGCCAGCAGTTTATCGATAACGGCAGTCAAAGAGACCCAGTACTTC. This translates into CASSLSITAVKETQYF.

The rearrangement links TRBV7-2 to TRBJ2-3, with 8 bases identical to TRBD2. Losses at the gene ends were 8 bases for V and 4 bases for J; bases not matched to a gene: 2. Germline CDR1 reads SGHTA; CDR2 reads FQGNSA. This CDR3 comprises 12 residues. CDR3 residues: CASSTSADTQYF. The CDR3 DNA is TGTGCCAGCTCGACTAGCGCAGATACGCAGTATTTT.

A few counts support this clone. Within the sample, other DNA sequences also encode this same CDR3. The chain links TRBV29-1 to TRBJ2-1; TRBD1 agrees at 9 bases. The CDR3 spans 21 residues. With V trimmed by 4 bases and J by 0 bases, 22 bases remained unmatched. Germline V gene lookup returns CDR1 SQVTM and CDR2 ANQGSEA. The CDR3 DNA sequence: TGCAGCGTTGGAGGGACAGGGTCCGGGACTTGCGGGGCATACTCCTACAATGAGCAGTTCTTC. This sequence encodes CSVGGTGSGTCGAYSYNEQFF.

The CDR3 is CASSLLPTGEQYF. The CDR3 nucleotides read TGTGCCAGCAGCTTACTCCCCACGGGCGAGCAGTACTTC. The chain couples TRBV5-5 to TRBJ2-7; no definite D call. V shed 2 bases and J shed 6 bases, with 12 bases lying between them. The CDR3 length is 13 residues. The germline CDR1 and CDR2 sequences are SGHKS and YYEKEE (reference sequence). Full variable domain (rest looked up from reference TRBV5-5 and TRBJ2-7): DAGVTQSPTHLIKTRGQQVTLRCSPISGHKSVSWYQQVLGQGPQFIFQYYEKEERGRGNFPDRFSARQFPNYSSELNVNALLLGDSALYLCASSLLPTGEQYFGPGTRLTVT.

Notes on this clone: An end of the junction differs from the germline gene, which may be a read error. V is TRBV10-2 and J is TRBJ2-7; 7 bases are shared with TRBD1. This CDR3 has 14 amino acids. Germline V gene sequence: CDR1 WSHSY, CDR2 SAAADI. CDR3 in amino acids: CASSPWDRVYEQYF. CDR3 coding DNA: TGTGCCAGCAGTCCCTGGGACAGAGTCTACGAGCAGTACTTC.

In its sample, this clone was seen a few times. Only one base separates this from a far larger clonotype, so it likely reflects a read error. This same CDR3 is encoded by further DNA sequences in the sample. The chain is built from TRBV10-2 and TRBJ2-1, with D tentatively TRBD1 (5 bases). The V end lost 7 bases, the J end lost 0 bases, and 10 bases lay between the germline ends. CDR1 and CDR2 (germline): WSHSY, SAAADI. This CDR3 has 14 residues. DNA for the CDR3: TGCGCCAGCACGACAGCGAGCTCCTACAATGAGCAGTTCTTC. Amino acid sequence: CASTTASSYNEQFF.

The V and J genes are TRBV30 and TRBJ2-1; D tentatively fits TRBD1 or TRBD2 (5 bases each). The CDR3 is 13 amino acids. With 6 bases removed from V and 8 bases from J, the gap between germline ends came to 17 bases. Per germline, CDR1 GTSNPN and CDR2 SVGIG (reference sequence). CDR3 DNA sequence: TGTGCCTGCCAACCGGGACCCGGGTATGAGCAGTTCTTC. Protein: CACQPGPGYEQFF.

This rearrangement joins TRBV27 to TRBJ2-7; 11 bases are shared with TRBD2. Looked up from germline, CDR1 is MNHEY and CDR2 is SMNVEV (reference sequence). V lost 4 bases, J lost 3 bases, and 8 bases stayed unmatched. CDR3 length: 16 amino acids. As DNA, the CDR3 is TGTGCCAGCAGTTATGCGCTAGCGGGAGGTCGCTACGAGCAGTACTTC. Residues: CASSYALAGGRYEQYF.

This chain joins TRBV28 and TRBJ2-1; D perhaps matches TRBD2 (5 bases). Trimming left V 8 bases short and J 8 bases short, with 10 bases between. The CDR3 extends over 11 amino acids. Germline V gene data show CDR1 as MDHEN and CDR2 as SYDVKM. The CDR3 sequence is CASRYSDEQFF. In DNA, the CDR3 is TGTGCCAGCCGCTATAGCGATGAGCAGTTCTTC.

This clone is termed medium-sized. The rearrangement links TRBV7-2 to TRBJ2-3; TRBD1 matches 8 bases. Trimming removed 2 bases from V and 3 bases from J; junction bases left unmatched: 4. The CDR3 has 15 residues. CDR1 SGHTA and CDR2 FQGNSA come from the germline V gene. The CDR3 region has the DNA TGTGCCAGCAGCTTAAGGCAGGGGGCGACAGATACGCAGTATTTT. This codes for CASSLRQGATDTQYF.

Notes on this clone: A read error likely explains this, since a far larger clone differs by one base. Other nucleotide sequences in the sample specify the same CDR3. The V and J genes are TRBV29-1 and TRBJ2-1, with D perhaps TRBD2 (6 bases). The CDR3 runs to 17 residues. CDR1 is SQVTM and CDR2 is ANQGSEA in the germline V gene. V shed 4 bases and J shed 7 bases, with 26 bases lying between them. CDR3 region: CSVGGPQGGINTNEQFF. The CDR3 nucleotides read TGCAGCGTTGGGGGTCCGCAGGGAGGAATCAATACAAATGAGCAGTTCTTC.

The chain is built from TRBV11-3 and TRBJ2-1; perhaps TRBD2 as D (5 bases). In germline, CDR1 is SGHNT, CDR2 YENEEA. The V and J ends lost 5 bases and 8 bases respectively, with 10 bases between them. This CDR3 has 12 residues. This chain's CDR3 is CASSRYSDEQFF. The DNA of the CDR3 is TGTGCCAGCAGCCGCTATAGCGATGAGCAGTTCTTC.

This clone has just a few counts. Other DNA sequences in the sample encode the same CDR3. This rearrangement joins TRBV29-1 to TRBJ2-1; a possible D gene is TRBD1 (9 bases). This CDR3 is 21 amino acids long. Germline loops: CDR1 SQVTM, CDR2 ANQGSEA. The V end was cut by 6 bases, the J end by 0 bases, with 33 bases between. CDR3 region: CSVGGTGSGSSGAYSYNEQFF. The CDR3 DNA sequence: TGCAGCGTAGGAGGGACAGGGTCCGGGAGTAGCGGGGCTTACTCCTACAATGAGCAGTTCTTC.

The V and J genes are TRBV11-2 and TRBJ2-3; no clear D gene. Looked up from germline, CDR1 is SGHAT and CDR2 is FQNNGV. The CDR3 length is 13 residues. V lost 10 bases to trimming and J lost 3 bases, with 14 bases between them. This CDR3 is CATSDFGTDTQYF. CDR3 DNA sequence: TGTGCCACCAGTGATTTCGGGACAGATACGCAGTATTTT.

This clone was seen many times. This sequence joins TRBV7-2 and TRBJ2-5; perhaps D is TRBD1 or TRBD2 (6 bases each). This CDR3 contains 14 residues. The ends were cut back, 4 bases at V and 5 bases at J, with 14 bases in the middle. The germline V gene encodes CDR1 SGHTA and CDR2 FQGNSA. The CDR3, as DNA: TGTGCCAGCAGCTCCCCGGGGGCAGCGGAGACCCAGTACTTC. Residues: CASSSPGAAETQYF.

This clone has a handful of counts. This likely came from a read error, as a far larger clone is one base away. The CDR3 DNA follows: TGCAGCGTTGCCAAGCCCGCCGGACTATCGGGAGGTTCGAACACCGGGGAGCTGTTTTTT. Translating gives CSVAKPAGLSGGSNTGELFF. The chain is built from TRBV29-1 and TRBJ2-2; TRBD2 aligns across 7 bases. From germline, CDR1 is SQVTM and CDR2 ANQGSEA. V lost 4 bases and J lost 0; bases outside the gene matches: 20. The length of the CDR3 is 20 residues.

The CDR3 DNA follows: TGTGCCAGCAGTGATTACAACTTCAATGAGCAGTTCTTC. Residues: CASSDYNFNEQFF. The chain couples TRBV27 to TRBJ2-1; unclear D gene. The V end lost 5 bases, the J end lost 6 bases, and 11 bases lay between the germline ends. CDR1 and CDR2 (germline): MNHEY, SMNVEV (reference sequence). This CDR3 region has 13 residues.

With regard to this clone: This sequence is one base from a far larger clone and is likely a read error. The V gene is TRBV28, the J gene TRBJ2-1; D is possibly TRBD1 (5 bases). This CDR3 has 16 residues. The ends were cut back, 2 bases at V and 10 bases at J, with 21 bases in the middle. Germline V lookup: CDR1 MDHEN, CDR2 SYDVKM. CDR3 in amino acids: CASSLTIREPSYEQFF. The CDR3 nucleotides are TGTGCCAGCAGTTTAACGATCAGGGAACCTTCCTACGAGCAGTTCTTC.

This clone was recorded many times. The rearrangement joins TRBV6-9 to TRBJ2-1; 11 bases line up with TRBD2. The CDR3 runs to 15 residues. Germline V gene lookup returns CDR1 MNHGY and CDR2 SVAAGI. V shed 6 bases and J 4 bases; nucleotides not matched to a gene: 5. The CDR3 region is CASRQLAGEYNEQFF. DNA for the CDR3: TGTGCCAGCAGACAACTAGCGGGAGAGTACAATGAGCAGTTCTTC.

There are a few counts of this clone. The V and J genes are TRBV30 and TRBJ2-1; D possibly corresponds to TRBD1 (6 bases). This CDR3 has 13 residues. Germline lookup yields CDR1 GTSNPN and CDR2 SVGIG (reference sequence). Between the trimmed V and J ends, which lost 8 bases and 7 bases, there was a span of 18 bases. The CDR3, as DNA: TGTGCCAGCGAAGCTCCACAGGGTAATGAGCAGTTCTTC. As protein: CASEAPQGNEQFF.

This clone was found a few times. A much more abundant neighbour one base away suggests this may be a read error. Other DNA sequences in the same sample also yield this CDR3. V and J are TRBV5-1 and TRBJ2-7; TRBD1 matches at 7 bases. Per germline, CDR1 SGHRS and CDR2 YFSETQ. This CDR3 is built from 13 residues. CDR3 sequence reads: CASSLAPTGEQYF. The CDR3 DNA reads as TGTGCCAGCAGCTTAGCGCCGACAGGGGAGCAGTACTTC.

Comments on this clone: It differs at one base from a far larger clone, so likely a read error. The same CDR3 arises from other DNA sequences in this sample as well. This rearrangement joins TRBV6-6 to TRBJ2-1; D is perhaps TRBD1 (5 bases). The CDR3 is 14 amino acids. Germline loops: CDR1 MNHNY, CDR2 SVGAGI (reference sequence). The CDR3 region has the DNA TGTGCCAGCACGACAGCGAGCTCCTACAATGAGCAATTCTTC. Residues: CASTTASSYNEQFF.

This clone was seen ten or more times. The identical CDR3 is also encoded by other nucleotide sequences in the sample. This CDR3 reads CATGETGNTEAFF. The CDR3 DNA reads TGTGCCACCGGGGAGACAGGGAACACTGAAGCTTTCTTT. This rearrangement joins TRBV25-1 to TRBJ1-1, with D tentatively TRBD1 (6 bases). CDR3 length: 13 amino acids. Germline loops: CDR1 MGHDK, CDR2 SYGVNS. Trimming pared 10 bases from V and 1 base from J, leaving 13 bases between.

With regard to this clone: A far larger clone is only one base removed, so a read error is likely. The same CDR3 arises from other DNA sequences in this sample as well. The rearrangement links TRBV11-2 to TRBJ2-7; no clear D. The CDR3 sequence is 13 residues long. Germline V CDR1 and CDR2: SGHAT, FQNNGV. V gave up 5 bases and J gave up 3 bases, with 11 bases separating them. DNA of the CDR3: TGTGCCAGCAGCCAGCTAGGTAGCTACGAGCAGTACTTC. This encodes CASSQLGSYEQYF. Full variable domain (outside the CDR3, taken from reference TRBV11-2 and TRBJ2-7): EAGVAQSPRYKIIEKRQSVAFWCNPISGHATLYWYQQILGQGPKLLIQFQNNGVVDDSQLPKDRFSAERLKGVDSTLKIQPAKLEDSAVYLCASSQLGSYEQYFGPGTRLTVT.

Here the CDR3 reads CASSPGPGSYTF. For the CDR3, the DNA is TGTGCCAGCAGCCCCGGGCCCGGGAGCTACACCTTC. The genes are TRBV7-2 and TRBJ1-2; D call uncertain. Trimming took off 5 bases at V and 9 bases at J, with 13 bases between the two ends. The V gene's germline CDR1 is SGHTA and CDR2 FQGNSA. The CDR3 consists of 12 residues.

The table lists this clone with a few counts. At one of its ends the junction is not consistent with the germline gene, which may arise from a read error. The rearrangement uses TRBV28 and TRBJ2-5; possibly TRBD2 for D (5 bases). The germline V gene encodes CDR1 MDHEN and CDR2 SYDVKM. The CDR3 runs 11 residues. CDR3 bases: TGTGCCAGCAGCCGCTATAGCGATGAGGACTTC. It codes for CASSRYSDEDF.

A remark on this clone: The germline gene is not matched at one end of the junction; a read error may be the cause. The chain joins TRBV29-1 to TRBJ2-1; D is ambiguous. Germline CDR1 is SQVTM and CDR2 is ANQGSEA. CDR3 length equals 13 residues. The CDR3 reads CSVVESPYNVQFF. CDR3 coding DNA: TGCAGCGTTGTGGAGTCCCCCTACAATGTGCAGTTCTTC.